This entry describes one T cell receptor beta chain. Its antigen is currently unknown. Both TCR beta VDJ combination and CDR3 sequence profiling were carried out. Genomic DNA was the template for this profiling. TCRdb reprocessed the reads via MiXCR and lists one record per CDR3 protein. The data hold a few hundred thousand distinct CDR3 sequences, with around 72% observed a single time. This specimen comes from a study of CD8+CD57+ T cells in acquired aplastic anemia. Background on the study: Each DNA sample taken from sorted CD4+ and CD8+ cells came to 3 to 4 ug on average.

Germline CDR1 reads SGDLS; CDR2 reads YYNGEE. Trimming cost V 3 bases and J 14 bases, with 24 bases left between them. This CDR3 contains 16 residues. Study observations and caveats: Patients showed no significant difference from controls in CD8+ Simpson's diversity.

Material for sequencing was sorted CD4+, CD8+, or CD8+CD57+ T cells (not recorded which) from PBMCs. The rearrangement joins TRBV9 to TRBJ2-6; unclear D gene. The TCR was taken from a human donor in good health, serving as a control. The CDR3 loop reads CASSEGQNNSPLLLTF. The CDR3 nucleotides are TGTGCCAGCAGCGAAGGGCAGAATAATTCACCCCTCCTCCTGACTTTC. Full variable domain (outside the CDR3, taken from reference TRBV9 and TRBJ2-6): DSGVTQTPKHLITATGQRVTLRCSPRSGDLSVYWYQQSLDQGLQFLIQYYNGEERAKGNILERFSAQQFPDLHSELNLSSLELGDSALYFCASSEGQNNSPLLLTFGAGSRLTVL.